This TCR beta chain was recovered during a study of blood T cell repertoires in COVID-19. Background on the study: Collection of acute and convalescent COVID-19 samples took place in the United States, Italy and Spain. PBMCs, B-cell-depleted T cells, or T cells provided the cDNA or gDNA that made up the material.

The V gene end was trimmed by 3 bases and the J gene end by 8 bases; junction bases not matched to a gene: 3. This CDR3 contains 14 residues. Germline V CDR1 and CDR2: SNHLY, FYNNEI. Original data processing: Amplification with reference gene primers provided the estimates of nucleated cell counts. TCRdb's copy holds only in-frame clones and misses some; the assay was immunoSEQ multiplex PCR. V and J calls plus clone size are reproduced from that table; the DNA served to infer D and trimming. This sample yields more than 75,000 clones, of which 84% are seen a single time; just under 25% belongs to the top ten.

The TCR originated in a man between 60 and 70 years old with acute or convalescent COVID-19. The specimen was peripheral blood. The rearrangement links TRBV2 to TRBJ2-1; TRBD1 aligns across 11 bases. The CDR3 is CASSEGQGVDEQFF. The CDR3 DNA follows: TGTGCCAGCAGTGAGGGACAGGGGGTGGATGAGCAGTTCTTC.